These 11 T cell receptor beta chains share one sample of origin, sequenced in a study of cytomegalovirus exposure and HLA in healthy donors. The study ran its PCR with 60 Vbeta and 13 Jbeta primers. Sequencing used immunoSEQ multiplex PCR; TCRdb keeps in-frame clones, though not all of them. The data contain 150,000 to 200,000 clones, around 79% of them seen just once; the ten biggest clones take up roughly 13%. Sequencing was done on a sample of PBMCs. These receptors were collected from a man over 45 in good health and CMV-seropositive.

The chain links TRBV28 to TRBJ1-3, with a weak D call TRBD1 (5 bases). Trimming shortened V by 7 bases and J by 0 bases, and 7 bases separated the two germline ends. Germline V gives CDR1 MDHEN, CDR2 SYDVKM. The CDR3 totals 13 residues. The CDR3 protein is CASIRVSGNTIYF. The DNA of the CDR3 is TGTGCCAGCATCAGGGTCTCTGGAAACACCATATATTTT.

The chain uses TRBV5-5 and TRBJ2-3; 7 bases line up with TRBD1. The CDR3 has 15 residues. Trimming cost V 4 bases and J 3 bases; bases outside gene matches: 8. In germline, CDR1 is SGHKS, CDR2 YYEKEE (reference sequence). The CDR3 nucleotides read TGTGCCAGCAGCAACGGGACAGTTAAAACAGATACGCAGTATTTT. It encodes CASSNGTVKTDTQYF.

The J gene is TRBJ2-7, the V gene TRBV9; unclear D gene. The CDR3 extends over 15 amino acids. The V gene lost 1 base and the J gene lost 6 bases, with 17 bases spanning the gap. Germline V gene data show CDR1 as SGDLS and CDR2 as YYNGEE. The CDR3 bases are TGTGCCAGCAGCGTACGGTCCAGCGCCGATTCCGAGCAGTACTTC. Its translation: CASSVRSSADSEQYF. The full variable domain, rest sourced from reference TRBV9 and TRBJ2-7, is DSGVTQTPKHLITATGQRVTLRCSPRSGDLSVYWYQQSLDQGLQFLIQYYNGEERAKGNILERFSAQQFPDLHSELNLSSLELGDSALYFCASSVRSSADSEQYFGPGTRLTVT.

The J gene is TRBJ1-1, the V gene TRBV18, with D possibly matching TRBD1 (6 bases). This CDR3 contains 13 residues. V was cut by 10 bases and J by 0 bases, with 12 bases left in between. The germline gives CDR1 KGHSH, CDR2 LQKENI. For the CDR3, the DNA is TGTGCCACCCACAGGGATATGAACACTGAAGCTTTCTTT. Protein product: CATHRDMNTEAFF. The variable domain in full, with the rest retrieved from reference TRBV18 and TRBJ1-1, is NAGVMQNPRHLVRRRGQEARLRCSPMKGHSHVYWYRQLPEEGLKFMVYLQKENIIDESGMPKERFSAEFPKEGPSILRIQQVVRGDSAAYFCATHRDMNTEAFFGQGTRLTVV.

This clone came up once. The gene calls are TRBV7-7 and TRBJ2-5; D is perhaps TRBD2 (6 bases). This CDR3 has 13 amino acids. The V gene's germline CDR1 is SSHAT and CDR2 FNYEAQ (reference sequence). Trimming took 5 bases from V and 5 from J, leaving 12 bases between them. CDR3 loop: CASSPRGSETQYF. The CDR3 DNA sequence: TGTGCCAGCAGCCCGCGGGGTTCGGAGACCCAGTACTTC.

This chain connects TRBV4-2 to TRBJ1-5; D remains unclear. This CDR3 is 16 amino acids long. With 0 bases removed from V and 1 base from J, the gap between germline ends came to 10 bases. CDR1 is LGHNA and CDR2 is YNFKEQ in the germline V gene. The CDR3 reads CASSQDEGGSNQPQHF. The CDR3, as DNA: TGTGCCAGCAGCCAAGATGAGGGAGGGAGCAATCAGCCCCAGCATTTT.

J is TRBJ1-2 and V is TRBV10-2; TRBD1 is a possible D gene (5 bases). V was shortened by 7 bases and J by 5 bases, with 14 bases between the two germline ends. The CDR3 sequence is 13 residues long. Germline CDR1 WSHSY, CDR2 SAAADI. CDR3 bases: TGCGCCAGCACCGACGTCGGGGGGTATGGCTACACCTTC. Encoded protein: CASTDVGGYGYTF.

The chain has TRBV7-2 and TRBJ1-3, with a weak D call TRBD1 (6 bases). There are 16 residues in the CDR3. Germline CDR1 reads SGHTA; CDR2 reads FQGNSA. V was shortened by 1 base and J by 4 bases, with 14 bases between the two germline ends. This CDR3 reads CASSLVGQLAGNTIYF. The DNA for the CDR3 is TGTGCCAGCAGCTTAGTAGGACAGTTAGCCGGAAACACCATATATTTT.

The rearrangement joins TRBV9 to TRBJ1-1; D may be TRBD1 (6 bases). The germline V and J ends were trimmed by 0 bases and 4 bases, with 16 bases remaining between them. The CDR3 loop spans 16 amino acids. The germline gives CDR1 SGDLS, CDR2 YYNGEE. CDR3 residues: CASSVDLGGGGTEAFF. The CDR3 nucleotides read TGTGCCAGCAGCGTAGATCTCGGGGGCGGGGGCACTGAAGCTTTCTTT.

This chain uses TRBV5-3 with TRBJ1-5, with a tentative D call TRBD1 (6 bases). TRBV5-3 is reported as an ORF; its role is uncertain. The germline V and J ends were trimmed by 5 bases and 0 bases, with 21 bases remaining between them. The length of the CDR3 is 18 residues. The CDR3 DNA follows: TGTGCCAGAAGATCTCCCGGGACATCGGACATTAGCAATCAGCCCCAGCATTTT. Its translation: CARRSPGTSDISNQPQHF.

This chain joins TRBV15 and TRBJ2-7; TRBD1 agrees at 8 bases. This CDR3 has 14 residues. Germline V gene data show CDR1 as LNHNV and CDR2 as YYDKDF (reference sequence). V lost 1 base and J lost 3; bases outside the gene matches: 2. The CDR3 sequence: CATSRGDRNYEQYF. DNA of the CDR3: TGTGCCACCAGCAGAGGGGACAGGAACTACGAGCAGTACTTC. The variable domain in full, with the rest retrieved from reference TRBV15 and TRBJ2-7, is DAMVIQNPRYQVTQFGKPVTLSCSQTLNHNVMYWYQQKSSQAPKLLFHYYDKDFNNEADTPDNFQSRRPNTSFCFLDIRSPGLGDTAMYLCATSRGDRNYEQYFGPGTRLTVT.